In this sample, the clone carrying this T cell receptor (beta chain) is medium-sized. No antigen is known for it. The data belong to a study of esophageal squamous cell carcinoma under preoperative chemotherapy. The study's findings and limits: Post-treatment tumor-infiltrating lymphocytes appeared partly derived from peripheral T cells migrating into the tumor.

As to time point: before preoperative PTX-NDP chemotherapy. TCRdb re-derived calls from the PCR reads in MiXCR, one entry per CDR3 protein. The sample comprises more than 10,000 distinct CDR3 sequences, 50% to 55% of which are singletons, and 15% to 20% rests with the top ten. The germline gives CDR1 SGHVS, CDR2 FNYEAQ. This CDR3 comprises 16 residues. The sample was gathered from a patient given preoperative chemotherapy. The clonotype originates from a human donor with esophageal squamous cell carcinoma. The donor label of this sample is uncertain. V usage is TRBV7-6 and J usage is TRBJ2-1; D is perhaps TRBD1 or TRBD2 (5 bases each). The J call may be faulty, since TRBJ2-5 better matches the DNA end. CDR3 in DNA: TGTGCCAGCAGCCTTAGTAGGGGAGAGGGCCAAGAGACCCAGTACTTC. Its translation is CASSLSRGEGQETQYF.